The T cell receptor (beta chain) under discussion was sequenced for a study of identifying expanded T cells in peripheral blood. A few counts support this clone. The target antigen is unknown. During the collection period, no donor immune events like infections were recorded. Study-level points and caveats: Differentially abundant clones: roughly 1.2 between replicates, around 16 at 2 to 3 weeks, around 19 at four. Across healthy donors, higher total template counts meant significantly greater approximately 2-week count variance.

The CDR3 length is 15 residues. J lost 1 base, V lost 6 bases, and 8 bases had no gene match. Germline values: CDR1 MNHEY, CDR2 SVGAGI. Sequenced by immunoSEQ multiplex PCR; TCRdb stores in-frame clones only, minus some. The sample holds some 120,000 clones, around 84% seen once. Sequences were obtained from blood. This sequence joins TRBV6-5 and TRBJ1-1, with 7 bases aligning to TRBD1. The TCR originated in a person aged 18 to 75 in good health. The CDR3 DNA is TGTGCCAGCAGAAGAAACAGGGGAGGGAACACTGAAGCTTTCTTT. This codes for CASRRNRGGNTEAFF.